What follows is one T cell receptor (beta chain) and its context. The sample belongs to a study of somatic mutations in cytotoxic T cells in rheumatoid arthritis. Per the germline V gene, CDR1 is MDHEN and CDR2 is SYDVKM. This CDR3 comprises 13 residues. Trimming removed 2 bases at V and 1 base at J, with 5 bases between. Clones were read by immunoSEQ multiplex PCR, and TCRdb kept only the in-frame ones, dropping some. The data contain roughly 3,200 clones, more than 70% of them singletons. The sample comprised CD8+ T cells sorted from blood. The chain is built from TRBV28 and TRBJ2-5; no firm D call. The sequence came from a woman aged 45-59 years with rheumatoid arthritis. CDR3 sequence (DNA): TGTGCCAGCAGTTTACAGTCCCAAGAGACCCAGTACTTC. Encoded protein: CASSLQSQETQYF. The variable domain in full, with the rest retrieved from reference TRBV28 and TRBJ2-5, is DVKVTQSSRYLVKRTGEKVFLECVQDMDHENMFWYRQDPGLGLRLIYFSYDVKMKEKGDIPEGYSVSREKKERFSLILESASTNQTSMYLCASSLQSQETQYFGPGTRLLVL.